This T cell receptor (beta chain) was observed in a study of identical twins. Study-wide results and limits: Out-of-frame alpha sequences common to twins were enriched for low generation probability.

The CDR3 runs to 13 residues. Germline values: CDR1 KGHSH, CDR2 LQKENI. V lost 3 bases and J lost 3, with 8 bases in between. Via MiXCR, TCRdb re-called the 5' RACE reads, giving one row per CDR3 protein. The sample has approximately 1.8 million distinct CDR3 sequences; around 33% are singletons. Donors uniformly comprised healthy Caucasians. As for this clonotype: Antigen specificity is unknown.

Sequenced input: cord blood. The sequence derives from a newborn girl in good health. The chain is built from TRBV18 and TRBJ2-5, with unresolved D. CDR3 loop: CASSPRMKETQYF. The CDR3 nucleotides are TGTGCCAGCTCACCGAGGATGAAAGAGACCCAGTACTTC.